This TCR beta chain was sequenced in a study of cytomegalovirus exposure and HLA in healthy donors. Study-wide points: TCR beta sequences reportedly predicted most subjects' HLA-A and HLA-B alleles accurately. Cytomegalovirus status was reportedly diagnosed by the classifier with high sensitivity and specificity. Later analysis associated a missense DCLRE1C variant with TCR beta V- and J-gene trimming.

Vbeta (60) and Jbeta (13) primers were used in the PCR. Assay used: immunoSEQ multiplex PCR; TCRdb lists only in-frame clones, some missing. The repertoire consists of around 100,000 clones, with approximately 81% occurring once and the leading ten covering approximately 4%. Comments on this clone: Antigen: not known.

Between the trimmed V and J ends, which lost 0 bases and 5 bases, there was a span of 10 bases. CDR1 and CDR2 from the germline V gene are MNHEY and SVGAGI. This CDR3 spans 14 amino acids. This clonotype originated in a woman aged 70-85 years in good health and CMV-seropositive. This sequence joins TRBV6-5 and TRBJ2-5; D is perhaps TRBD1 (5 bases). The sample comprised PBMCs. The CDR3 reads CASSYSTAGETQYF. In nucleotides, the CDR3 is TGTGCCAGCAGTTACTCGACGGCAGGGGAGACCCAGTACTTC.